The count of the clone carrying this T cell receptor (beta chain) is one. Its antigen is unknown. Clones were read by immunoSEQ multiplex PCR, and TCRdb kept only the in-frame ones, dropping some. This sample has around 78,000 clones, with about nine tenths found just once. V lost 5 bases, J lost 4 bases, and 12 bases lay in between. CDR1 is SGHTA and CDR2 is FQGNSA in the germline V gene. The CDR3 runs to 13 residues. The data are from a study of T cell responses to AZD1222 COVID-19 vaccine. Study outcomes and limitations: Donors in the cohort were predominantly white British and more often female, and clonal diversity was possibly underestimated.

V usage is TRBV7-2 and J usage is TRBJ2-7, with a tentative D call TRBD2 (6 bases). The receptor's source is an adult who received the AZD1222 COVID-19 vaccine. This sample comprised peripheral blood, obtained 28 days after the second AZD1222 dose. CDR3 region: CASSPSREYEQYF. In nucleotides, the CDR3 is TGTGCCAGCAGCCCTAGCCGGGAGTACGAGCAGTACTTC.